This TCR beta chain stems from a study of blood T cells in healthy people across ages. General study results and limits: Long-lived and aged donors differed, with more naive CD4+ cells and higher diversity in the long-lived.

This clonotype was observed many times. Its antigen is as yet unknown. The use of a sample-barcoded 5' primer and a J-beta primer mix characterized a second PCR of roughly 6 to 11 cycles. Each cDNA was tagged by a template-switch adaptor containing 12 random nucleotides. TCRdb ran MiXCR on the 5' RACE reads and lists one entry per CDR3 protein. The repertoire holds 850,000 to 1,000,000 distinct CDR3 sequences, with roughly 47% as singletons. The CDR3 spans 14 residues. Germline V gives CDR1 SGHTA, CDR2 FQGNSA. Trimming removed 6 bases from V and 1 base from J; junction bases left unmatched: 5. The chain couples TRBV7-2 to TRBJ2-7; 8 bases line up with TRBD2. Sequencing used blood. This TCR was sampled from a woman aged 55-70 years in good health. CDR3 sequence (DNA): TGTGCCAGCAGTCTAGCGGGCCGGTCCTACGAGCAGTACTTC. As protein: CASSLAGRSYEQYF.